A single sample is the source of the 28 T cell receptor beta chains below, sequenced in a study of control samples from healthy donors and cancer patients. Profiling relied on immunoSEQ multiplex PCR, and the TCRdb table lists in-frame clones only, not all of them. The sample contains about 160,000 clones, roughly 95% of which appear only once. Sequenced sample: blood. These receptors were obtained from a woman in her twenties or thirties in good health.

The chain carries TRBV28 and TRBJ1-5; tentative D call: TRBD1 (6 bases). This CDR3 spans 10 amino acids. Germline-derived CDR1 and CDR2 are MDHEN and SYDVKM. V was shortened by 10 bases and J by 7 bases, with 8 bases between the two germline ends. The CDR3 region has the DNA TGTGCCACCGGACAGCAGCCCCAGCATTTT. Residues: CATGQQPQHF.

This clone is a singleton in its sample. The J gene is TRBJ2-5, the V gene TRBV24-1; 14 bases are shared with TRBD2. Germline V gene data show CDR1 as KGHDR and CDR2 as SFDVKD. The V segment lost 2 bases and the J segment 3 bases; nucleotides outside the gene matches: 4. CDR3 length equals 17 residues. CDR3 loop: CATSDSGLAGGKETQYF. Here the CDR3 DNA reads TGTGCCACCAGTGATTCTGGACTAGCGGGGGGTAAAGAGACCCAGTACTTC.

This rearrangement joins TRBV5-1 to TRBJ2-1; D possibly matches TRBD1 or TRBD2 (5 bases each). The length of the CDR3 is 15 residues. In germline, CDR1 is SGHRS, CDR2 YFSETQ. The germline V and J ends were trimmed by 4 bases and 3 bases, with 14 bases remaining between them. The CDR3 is CASSARDGYYNEQFF. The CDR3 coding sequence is TGCGCCAGCAGCGCCCGGGACGGATACTACAATGAGCAGTTCTTC. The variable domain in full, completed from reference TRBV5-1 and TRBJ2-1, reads KAGVTQTPRYLIKTRGQQVTLSCSPISGHRSVSWYQQTPGQGLQFLFEYFSETQRNKGNFPGRFSGRQFSNSRSEMNVSTLELGDSALYLCASSARDGYYNEQFFGPGTRLTVL.

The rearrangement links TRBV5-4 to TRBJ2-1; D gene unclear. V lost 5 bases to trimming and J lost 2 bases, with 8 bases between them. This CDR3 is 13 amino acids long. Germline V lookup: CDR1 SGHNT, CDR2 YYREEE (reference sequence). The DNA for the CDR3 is TGTGCCAGCAGACTCATCCCCTACAATGAGCAGTTCTTC. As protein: CASRLIPYNEQFF.

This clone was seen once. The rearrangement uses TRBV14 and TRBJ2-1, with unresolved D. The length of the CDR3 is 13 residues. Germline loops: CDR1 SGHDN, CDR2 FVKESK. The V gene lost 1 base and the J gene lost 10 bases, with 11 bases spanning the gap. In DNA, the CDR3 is TGTGCCAGCAGCCAAGTGGGCGGCCGGGAGCAGTTCTTC. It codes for CASSQVGGREQFF.

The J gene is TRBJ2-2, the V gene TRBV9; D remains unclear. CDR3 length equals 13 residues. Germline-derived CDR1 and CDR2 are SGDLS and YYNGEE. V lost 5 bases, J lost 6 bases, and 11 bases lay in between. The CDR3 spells CASSVVASGELFF. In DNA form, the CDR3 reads TGTGCCAGCAGTGTGGTCGCGTCCGGGGAGCTGTTTTTT.

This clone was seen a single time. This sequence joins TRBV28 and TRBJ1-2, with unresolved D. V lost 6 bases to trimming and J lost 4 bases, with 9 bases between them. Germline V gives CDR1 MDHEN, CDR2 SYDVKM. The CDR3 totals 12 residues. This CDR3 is CASSPRAYGYTF. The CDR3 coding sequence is TGTGCCAGCAGCCCTCGTGCCTATGGCTACACCTTC.

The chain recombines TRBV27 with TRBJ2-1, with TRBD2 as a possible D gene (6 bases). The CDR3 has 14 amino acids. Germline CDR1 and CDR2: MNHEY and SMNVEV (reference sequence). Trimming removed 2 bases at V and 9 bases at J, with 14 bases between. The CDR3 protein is CASSLMPSGGEQFF. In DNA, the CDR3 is TGTGCCAGCAGTTTAATGCCCTCCGGGGGTGAGCAGTTCTTC.

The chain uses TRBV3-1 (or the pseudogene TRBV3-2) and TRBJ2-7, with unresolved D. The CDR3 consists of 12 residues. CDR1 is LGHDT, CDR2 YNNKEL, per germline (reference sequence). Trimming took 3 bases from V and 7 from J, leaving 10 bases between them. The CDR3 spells CASSHDMVEQYF. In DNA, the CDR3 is TGTGCCAGCAGCCACGATATGGTTGAGCAGTACTTC.

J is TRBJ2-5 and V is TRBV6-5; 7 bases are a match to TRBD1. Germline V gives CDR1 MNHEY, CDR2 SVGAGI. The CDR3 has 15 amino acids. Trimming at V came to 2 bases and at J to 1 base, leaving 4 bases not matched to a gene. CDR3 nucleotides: TGTGCCAGCAGTTACGTAGGGGGCGGCCAAGAGACCCAGTACTTC. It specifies CASSYVGGGQETQYF.

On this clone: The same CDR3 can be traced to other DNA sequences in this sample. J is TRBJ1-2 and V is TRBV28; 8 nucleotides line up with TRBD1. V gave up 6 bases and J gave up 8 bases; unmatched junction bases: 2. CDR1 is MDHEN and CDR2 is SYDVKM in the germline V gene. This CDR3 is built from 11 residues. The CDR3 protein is CASRRTGGYTF. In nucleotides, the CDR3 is TGTGCCAGCAGGCGGACAGGGGGCTACACCTTC.

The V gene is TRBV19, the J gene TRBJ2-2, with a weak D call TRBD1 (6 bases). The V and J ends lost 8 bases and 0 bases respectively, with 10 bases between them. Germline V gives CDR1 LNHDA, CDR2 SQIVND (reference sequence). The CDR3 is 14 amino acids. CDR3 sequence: CASGRTANTGELFF. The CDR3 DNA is TGTGCCAGTGGAAGGACAGCGAACACCGGGGAGCTGTTTTTT.

In DNA form, the CDR3 reads TGTGCCAGCAGCAAAACGACGGGGGTCGAGCAGTACTTC. Amino acid sequence: CASSKTTGVEQYF. The V and J genes are TRBV21-1 and TRBJ2-7; the table's D call, TRBD2, was not checked against the DNA. TRBV21-1 is described as a pseudogene. This CDR3 region has 13 residues.

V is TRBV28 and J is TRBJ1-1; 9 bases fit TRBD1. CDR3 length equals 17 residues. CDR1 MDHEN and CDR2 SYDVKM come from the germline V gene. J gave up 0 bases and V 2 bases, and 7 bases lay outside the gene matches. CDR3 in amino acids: CASSLVNRGLMNTEAFF. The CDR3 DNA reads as TGTGCCAGCAGTTTAGTTAACAGGGGGCTTATGAACACTGAAGCTTTCTTT.

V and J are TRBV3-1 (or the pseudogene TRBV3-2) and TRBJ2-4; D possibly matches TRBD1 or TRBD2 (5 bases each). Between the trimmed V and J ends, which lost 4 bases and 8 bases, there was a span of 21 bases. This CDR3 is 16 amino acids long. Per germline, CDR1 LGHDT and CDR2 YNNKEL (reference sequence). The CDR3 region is CASSPAVGAPQDIQYF. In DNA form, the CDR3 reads TGTGCCAGCAGCCCCGCGGTCGGGGCCCCGCAGGACATTCAGTACTTC.

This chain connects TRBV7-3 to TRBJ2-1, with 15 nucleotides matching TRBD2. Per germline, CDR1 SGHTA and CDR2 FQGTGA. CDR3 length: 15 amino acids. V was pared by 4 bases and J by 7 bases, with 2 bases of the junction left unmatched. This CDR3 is CASSSGTSGRNEQFF. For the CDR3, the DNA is TGTGCCAGCAGCTCCGGGACTAGCGGGAGGAATGAGCAGTTCTTC. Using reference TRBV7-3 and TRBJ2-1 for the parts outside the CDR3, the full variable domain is GAGVSQTPSNKVTEKGKYVELRCDPISGHTALYWYRQSLGQGPEFLIYFQGTGAADDSGLPNDRFFAVRPEGSVSTLKIQRTERGDSAVYLCASSSGTSGRNEQFFGPGTRLTVL.

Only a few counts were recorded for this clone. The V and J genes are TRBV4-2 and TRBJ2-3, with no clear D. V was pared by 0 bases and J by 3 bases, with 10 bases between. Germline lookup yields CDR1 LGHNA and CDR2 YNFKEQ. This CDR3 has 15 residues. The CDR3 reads CASSQDFRITDTQYF. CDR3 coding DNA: TGTGCCAGCAGCCAAGATTTCCGGATTACAGATACGCAGTATTTT.

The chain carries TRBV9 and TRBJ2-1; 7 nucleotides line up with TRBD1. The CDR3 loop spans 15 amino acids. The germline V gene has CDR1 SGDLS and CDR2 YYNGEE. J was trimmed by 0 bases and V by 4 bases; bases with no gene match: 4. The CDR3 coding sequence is TGTGCCAGCAGCTTGTCAGGGGGCTCCTACAATGAGCAGTTCTTC. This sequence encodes CASSLSGGSYNEQFF.

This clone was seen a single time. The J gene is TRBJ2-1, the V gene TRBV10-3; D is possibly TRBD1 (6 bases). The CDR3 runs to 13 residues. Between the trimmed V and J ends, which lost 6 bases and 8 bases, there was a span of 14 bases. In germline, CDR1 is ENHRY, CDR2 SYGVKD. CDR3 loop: CAISDRPQYEQFF. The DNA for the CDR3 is TGTGCCATCAGCGACAGGCCCCAATATGAGCAGTTCTTC.

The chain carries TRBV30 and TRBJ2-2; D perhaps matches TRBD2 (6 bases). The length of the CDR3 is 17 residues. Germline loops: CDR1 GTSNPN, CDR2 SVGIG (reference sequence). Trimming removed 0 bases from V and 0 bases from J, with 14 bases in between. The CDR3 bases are TGTGCCTGGAGTGTGGAGGTGGCGGGACCGAACACCGGGGAGCTGTTTTTT. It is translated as CAWSVEVAGPNTGELFF.

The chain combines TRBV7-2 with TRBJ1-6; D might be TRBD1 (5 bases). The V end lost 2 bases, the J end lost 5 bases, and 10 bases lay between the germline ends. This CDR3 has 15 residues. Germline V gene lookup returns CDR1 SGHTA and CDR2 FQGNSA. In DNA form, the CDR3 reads TGTGCCAGCAGCTTAAAACAAGGGGATAATTCACCCCTCCACTTT. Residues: CASSLKQGDNSPLHF. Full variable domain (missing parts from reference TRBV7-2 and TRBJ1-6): GAGVSQSPSNKVTEKGKDVELRCDPISGHTALYWYRQSLGQGLEFLIYFQGNSAPDKSGLPSDRFSAERTGGSVSTLTIQRTQQEDSAVYLCASSLKQGDNSPLHFGNGTRLTVT.

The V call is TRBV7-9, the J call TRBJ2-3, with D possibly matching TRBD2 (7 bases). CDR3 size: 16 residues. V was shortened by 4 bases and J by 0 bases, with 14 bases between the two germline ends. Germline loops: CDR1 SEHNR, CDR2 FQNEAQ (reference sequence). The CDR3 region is CASSSSGGPSTDTQYF. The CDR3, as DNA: TGTGCCAGCAGCTCCTCCGGGGGGCCTAGCACAGATACGCAGTATTTT. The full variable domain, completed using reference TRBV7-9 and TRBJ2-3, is DTGVSQNPRHKITKRGQNVTFRCDPISEHNRLYWYRQTLGQGPEFLTYFQNEAQLEKSRLLSDRFSAERPKGSFSTLEIQRTEQGDSAMYLCASSSSGGPSTDTQYFGPGTRLTVL.

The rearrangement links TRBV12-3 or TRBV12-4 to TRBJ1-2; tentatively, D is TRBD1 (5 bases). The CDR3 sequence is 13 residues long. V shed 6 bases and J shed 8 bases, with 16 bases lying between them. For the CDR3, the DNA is TGTGCCAGCAGCCGCGAGACAGACGTCGGCTACACCTTC. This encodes CASSRETDVGYTF.

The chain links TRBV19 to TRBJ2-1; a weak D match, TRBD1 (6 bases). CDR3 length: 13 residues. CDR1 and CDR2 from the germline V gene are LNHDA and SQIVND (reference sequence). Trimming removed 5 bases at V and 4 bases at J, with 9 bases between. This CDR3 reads CASSRQEYNEQFF. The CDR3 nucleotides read TGTGCCAGTAGTCGACAGGAGTACAATGAGCAGTTCTTC. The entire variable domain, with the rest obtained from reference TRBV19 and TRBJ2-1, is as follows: DGGITQSPKYLFRKEGQNVTLSCEQNLNHDAMYWYRQDPGQGLRLIYYSQIVNDFQKGDIAEGYSVSREKKESFPLTVTSAQKNPTAFYLCASSRQEYNEQFFGPGTRLTVL.

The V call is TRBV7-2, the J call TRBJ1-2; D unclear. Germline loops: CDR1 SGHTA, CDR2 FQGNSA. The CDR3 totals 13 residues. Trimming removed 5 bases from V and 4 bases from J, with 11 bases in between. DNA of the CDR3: TGTGCCAGCAGCCGAGGATACGGCTATGGCTACACCTTC. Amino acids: CASSRGYGYGYTF. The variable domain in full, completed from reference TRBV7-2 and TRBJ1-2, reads GAGVSQSPSNKVTEKGKDVELRCDPISGHTALYWYRQSLGQGLEFLIYFQGNSAPDKSGLPSDRFSAERTGGSVSTLTIQRTQQEDSAVYLCASSRGYGYGYTFGSGTRLTVV.

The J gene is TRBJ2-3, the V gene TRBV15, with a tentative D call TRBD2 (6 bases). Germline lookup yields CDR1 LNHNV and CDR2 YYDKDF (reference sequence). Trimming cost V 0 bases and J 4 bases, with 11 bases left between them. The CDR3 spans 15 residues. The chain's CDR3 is CATSRDWGVADTQYF. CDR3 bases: TGTGCCACCAGCAGAGATTGGGGGGTGGCAGATACGCAGTATTTT.

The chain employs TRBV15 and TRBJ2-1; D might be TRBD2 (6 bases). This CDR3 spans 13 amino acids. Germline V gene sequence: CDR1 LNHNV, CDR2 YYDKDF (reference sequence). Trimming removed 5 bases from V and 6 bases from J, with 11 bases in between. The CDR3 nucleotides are TGTGCCACCAGCTCGGGACTCACCAATGAGCAGTTCTTC. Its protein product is CATSSGLTNEQFF.

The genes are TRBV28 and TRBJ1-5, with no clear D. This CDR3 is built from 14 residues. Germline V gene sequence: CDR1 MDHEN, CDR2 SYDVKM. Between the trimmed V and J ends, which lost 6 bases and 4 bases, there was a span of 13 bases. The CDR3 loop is CASRSGRENQPQHF. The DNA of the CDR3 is TGTGCCAGCAGATCCGGACGGGAAAATCAGCCCCAGCATTTT.